Listed below are T cell receptor beta chains from one sample, sequenced in a study of cytomegalovirus exposure and HLA in healthy donors. Produced via immunoSEQ multiplex PCR; TCRdb's table is partial and in-frame only. Found here are 120,000 or so clones, 95% to 96% of them singletons; the top ten hold less than 2%. The sample was PBMCs. The source of these receptors is a man younger than 30 in good health and CMV-seronegative. The CDR3 runs from the conserved cysteine through the conserved F or W. The order of the fields is clone size, J gene, D gene, V gene, CDR3 length, CDR3 protein, CDR3 DNA. The D gene is left open where the match is weak. The size of a clone is reported for some rows only, either as once, few or many, or as a class for expanded clones.

.	TRBJ2-1	TRBD2	TRBV27	11	CASSSSGPQFF	TGTGCCAGCAGTTCTAGCGGGCCCCAGTTCTTC
.	TRBJ2-1	.	TRBV27	15	CASSLSQGDYNEQFF	TGTGCCAGCTCGCTATCCCAGGGTGATTATAATGAGCAGTTCTTC
once	TRBJ1-1	TRBD1	TRBV6-4	15	CASRPGTGMNTEAFF	TGTGCCAGCAGACCCGGGACAGGTATGAACACTGAAGCTTTCTTT
.	TRBJ1-4	.	TRBV28	15	CASSLTKVLSPKLFF	TGTGCCAGCAGTTTAACTAAAGTGCTCAGCCCCAAACTGTTTTTT
.	TRBJ2-1	.	TRBV4-2	18	CASSQGGGPDGFYNEQFF	TGTGCCAGCAGCCAAGGGGGAGGACCGGACGGATTTTACAATGAGCAGTTCTTC
.	TRBJ2-3	.	TRBV7-2	15	CASSLGRLSTDTQYF	TGTGCCAGCAGCTTAGGGAGACTTAGCACAGATACGCAGTATTTT
.	TRBJ1-3	.	TRBV6-1	14	CASSEARVGNTIYF	TGTGCCAGCAGTGAAGCGCGTGTTGGAAACACCATATATTTT
.	TRBJ1-2	TRBD1	TRBV29-1	14	CSVAPGQGVYGYTF	TGCAGCGTTGCCCCGGGACAGGGCGTCTATGGCTACACCTTC
.	TRBJ2-1	.	TRBV4-2	12	CASSPGGAEPFF	TGTGCCAGCAGCCCTGGAGGGGCCGAACCGTTCTTC
.	TRBJ2-3	.	TRBV27	12	CASSLGLDTQYF	TGTGCCAGCAGTTTGGGGCTAGATACGCAGTATTTT